This TCR beta chain was captured in a study of CD8+CD57+ T cells in acquired aplastic anemia listed by TCRdb under 2018. The study in broad terms: DNA extracted from sorted CD4+ and CD8+ cells had a mean of around 3.3 ug, with a range of roughly 0.18 to 27.4 ug. CD8+CD57+ expansion was defined as frequency above the mean frequency observed in healthy subjects. What the study reported, not specific to this receptor: CD8+ Simpson's diversity did not differ significantly between patients and healthy controls (P=0.060). Roughly 29 CD8+ CDR3 sequences were found in both patients and controls but appeared to be highly expressed in patients and within the immunodominant clones of the patients.

This clonotype was observed once. This receptor's antigen is unknown. Base quality data are lacking; no much larger clone is found one base away. One read amounts to weak evidence. The patients picked for sequencing were ones in whom flow cytometry had shown an expansion of CD8+CD57+ cells. Severe acquired aplastic anemia was diagnosed in all patients according to International Study of Aplastic Anemia and Agranulocytosis and Camitta criteria. Patients had received no therapy at the time of blood sampling. The study deep-sequenced TCR repertoires of sorted CD4+ and CD8+ blood T cells from severe aplastic anemia patients and healthy subjects. Patients were enrolled under clinicaltrials.gov protocols 00001620, 01623167, 00001397, 00071045, 00081523 and 00961064 in the USA. Ficoll-Paque density gradient centrifugation was used to isolate peripheral blood mononuclear cells. CD4+ and CD8+ T cells were sorted by FACS or magnetic beads before DNA extraction.

Genomic DNA served as template for TCR beta VDJ combination and CDR3 sequence profiling. An Illumina HiSeq 2000 was used for TCR repertoire sequencing. Per the original workflow: TRBV/TRBJ rearrangement plots, CDR3 size and DJ length profiles, and Simpson's diversity index were used to evaluate the repertoires. The most abundant DNA sequence in the deep sequencing data was taken as the immunodominant clone. CDR3 amino acid sequences were screened for sharing across subjects and were compared with published repertoires and the VDJdb database. TCRdb handled the public reads itself, with Q25 trimming in fastp and clone calling in MiXCR, and kept productive beta chains. Entries are consolidated by CDR3 protein sequence, retaining the most common genes and DNA. Clone size and V and J calls follow TCRdb, not the original study. A total of a few hundred thousand distinct CDR3 sequences appear in this sample, approximately 79% of them only once. Of the sample, around 40% falls within the top ten clones.

Taken from the germline V gene, the CDR1 and CDR2 loops are SGHTA and FQGNSA. Taken from cysteine to phenylalanine, the CDR3 has 16 residues. Only the CDR3 region is kept as DNA, spanning 48 bases read in frame from base 1. V is reduced by 3 bases and J by 8 bases, leaving a spacing of 20 bases between them. This TCR was sampled from a human donor with aplastic anemia. The sample was sorted CD4+, CD8+, or CD8+CD57+ T cells (not recorded which) from PBMCs. The rearrangement combines TRBV7-2 with TRBJ2-1, with no reliable assignment of the D segment. CDR3 region: CASSFERGPGTDEQFF. The nucleotide sequence reads TGTGCCAGCAGCTTTGAGAGAGGCCCGGGTACGGATGAGCAGTTCTTC.